This paragraph reports one TCR beta chain. This specimen comes from a study of blood T cell repertoires in COVID-19. Overall study: The study drew acute and convalescent COVID-19 samples from the United States, Italy and Spain. Sample material is recorded as cDNA or gDNA derived from T cells, B-cell-depleted T cells, or PBMCs.

Original handling: It was from reference gene primer amplification that nucleated cell counts were estimated. Generated by immunoSEQ multiplex PCR, the TCRdb table keeps only in-frame clones and is missing some. V, J and clone size are taken as reported in that table, and D and trimming were inferred from the DNA itself. The sample consists of 300,000 or so clones, roughly 90% of them appearing once. Symptom resolution, clearance, or two negative PCRs marked donors in Cohort 3 as recovered. Per the germline V gene, CDR1 is ENHRY and CDR2 is SYGVKD. V lost 3 bases and J 6 bases, leaving 6 bases between the germline ends. This CDR3 contains 12 residues.

Specimen: PBMCs or T cells enriched from blood (not recorded which). V gene TRBV10-3 combines with J gene TRBJ2-1; no firm D call. This TCR was recovered from a woman younger than 45 who had recovered from COVID-19. The CDR3 loop reads CAISESSNEQFF. The DNA of the CDR3 is TGTGCCATCAGTGAATCTAGCAATGAGCAGTTCTTC.